The clone carrying this T cell receptor beta chain was recorded only once. The method was immunoSEQ multiplex PCR; TCRdb's version includes in-frame clones alone and lacks a portion of them. The sample carries over 75,000 clones, around four fifths recorded once. The data belong to a study of control samples from healthy donors and cancer patients. Germline V lookup: CDR1 GTSNPN, CDR2 SVGIG (reference sequence). This CDR3 is 15 amino acids long. Trimming took off 0 bases at V and 5 bases at J, with 13 bases between the two ends. V usage is TRBV30 and J usage is TRBJ1-4; tentatively, D is TRBD1 (5 bases). The source is a man aged 30 to 45 in good health. Sequencing was done on a sample of blood. CDR3 DNA: TGTGCCTGGAGTGTACGTCCAGGGAAGAATGAAAAACTGTTTTTT. This codes for CAWSVRPGKNEKLFF.